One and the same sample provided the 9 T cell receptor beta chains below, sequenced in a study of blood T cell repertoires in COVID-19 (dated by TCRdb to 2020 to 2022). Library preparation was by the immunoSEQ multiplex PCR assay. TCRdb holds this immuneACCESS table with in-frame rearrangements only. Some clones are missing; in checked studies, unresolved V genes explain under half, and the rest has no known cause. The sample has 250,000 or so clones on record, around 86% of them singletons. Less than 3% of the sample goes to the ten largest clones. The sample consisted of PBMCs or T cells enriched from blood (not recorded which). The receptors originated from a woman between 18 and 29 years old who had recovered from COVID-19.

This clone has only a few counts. The chain's CDR3 is CASKRTGGLYEQYF. CDR3 DNA: TGTGCCAGCAAGAGGACAGGGGGACTCTACGAGCAGTACTTC. The V gene is TRBV6-5, the J gene TRBJ2-7; 10 bases line up with TRBD1. Trimming removed 7 bases from V and 3 bases from J; junction bases left unmatched: 6. CDR1 MNHEY and CDR2 SVGAGI come from the germline V gene. CDR3 size: 14 residues.

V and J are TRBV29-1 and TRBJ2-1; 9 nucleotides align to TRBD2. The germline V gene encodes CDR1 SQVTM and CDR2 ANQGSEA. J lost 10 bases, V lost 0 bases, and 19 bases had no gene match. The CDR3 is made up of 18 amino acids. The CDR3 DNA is TGCAGCGTTGAAGACCCCGACAGGATTATAGCGGGAGTCGGGGAGCAGTTCTTC. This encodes CSVEDPDRIIAGVGEQFF.

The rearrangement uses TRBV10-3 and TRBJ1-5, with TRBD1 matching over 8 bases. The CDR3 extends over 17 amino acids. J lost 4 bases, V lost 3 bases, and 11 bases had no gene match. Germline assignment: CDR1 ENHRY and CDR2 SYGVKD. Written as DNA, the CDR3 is TGTGCCATCAGTGACCCAGGGCAGGGGGCGAGAAATCAGCCCCAGCATTTT. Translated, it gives CAISDPGQGARNQPQHF.

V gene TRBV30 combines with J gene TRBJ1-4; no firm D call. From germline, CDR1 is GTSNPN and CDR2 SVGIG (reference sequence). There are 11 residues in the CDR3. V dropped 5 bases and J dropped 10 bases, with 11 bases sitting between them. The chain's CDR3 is CAWGGGRKLFF. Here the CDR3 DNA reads TGTGCCTGGGGAGGTGGGAGAAAACTGTTTTTT.

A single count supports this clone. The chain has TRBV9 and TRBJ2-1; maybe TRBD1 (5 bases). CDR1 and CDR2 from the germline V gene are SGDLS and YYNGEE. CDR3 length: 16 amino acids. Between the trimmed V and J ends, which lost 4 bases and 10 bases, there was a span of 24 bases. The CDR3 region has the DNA TGTGCCAGCAGCCCCCCCCGCGATCCAGGGCACTCAGAGCAGTTCTTC. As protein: CASSPPRDPGHSEQFF.

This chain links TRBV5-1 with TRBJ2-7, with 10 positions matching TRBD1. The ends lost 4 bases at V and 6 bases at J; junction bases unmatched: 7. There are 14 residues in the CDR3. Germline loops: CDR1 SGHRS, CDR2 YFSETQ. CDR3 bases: TGCGCCAGCAGCCCTCGGGACAGGGGTGGCGAGCAGTACTTC. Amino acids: CASSPRDRGGEQYF.

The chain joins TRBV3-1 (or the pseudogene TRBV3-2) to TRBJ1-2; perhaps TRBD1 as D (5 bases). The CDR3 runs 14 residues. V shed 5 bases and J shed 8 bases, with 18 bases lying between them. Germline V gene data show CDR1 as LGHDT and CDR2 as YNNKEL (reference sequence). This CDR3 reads CASSSNPTAPGYTF. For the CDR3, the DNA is TGTGCCAGCAGCTCTAACCCGACAGCCCCGGGCTACACCTTC.

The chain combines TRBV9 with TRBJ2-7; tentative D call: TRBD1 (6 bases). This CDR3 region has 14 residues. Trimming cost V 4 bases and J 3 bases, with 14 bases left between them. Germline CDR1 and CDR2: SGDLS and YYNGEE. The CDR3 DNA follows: TGTGCCAGCAGCCTGGGACAATCCTACTACGAGCAGTACTTC. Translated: CASSLGQSYYEQYF.

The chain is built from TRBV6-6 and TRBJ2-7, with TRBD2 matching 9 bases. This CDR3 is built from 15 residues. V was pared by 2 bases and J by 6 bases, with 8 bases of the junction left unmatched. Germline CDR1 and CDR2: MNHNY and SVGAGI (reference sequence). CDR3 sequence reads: CASSYTAGGPPEQYF. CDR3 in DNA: TGTGCCAGCAGTTACACTGCGGGGGGGCCGCCCGAGCAGTACTTC.